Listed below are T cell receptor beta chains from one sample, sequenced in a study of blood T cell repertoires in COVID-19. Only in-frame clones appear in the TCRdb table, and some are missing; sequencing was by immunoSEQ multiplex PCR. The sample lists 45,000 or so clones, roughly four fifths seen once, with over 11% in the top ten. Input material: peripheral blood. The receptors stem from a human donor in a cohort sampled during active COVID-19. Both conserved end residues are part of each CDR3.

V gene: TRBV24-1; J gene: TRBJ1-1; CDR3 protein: CATGAGVRTEAFF
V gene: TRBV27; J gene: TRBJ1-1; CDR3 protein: CASRPQMNTEAFF
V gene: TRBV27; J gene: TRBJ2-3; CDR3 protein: CASQREGTDTQYF
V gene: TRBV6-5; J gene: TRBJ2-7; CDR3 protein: CATESSGFYEQYF
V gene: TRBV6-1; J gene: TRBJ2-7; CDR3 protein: CASSVRSVTGRGGEQYF
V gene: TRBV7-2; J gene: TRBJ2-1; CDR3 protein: CASSLARGQGAGNEQFF
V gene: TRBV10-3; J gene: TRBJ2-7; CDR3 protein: CAISEQGGASYEQYF
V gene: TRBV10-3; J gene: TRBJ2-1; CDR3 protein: CAISSLGDAYNEQFF
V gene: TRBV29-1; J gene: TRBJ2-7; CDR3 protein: CSVTPGKKGYEQYF
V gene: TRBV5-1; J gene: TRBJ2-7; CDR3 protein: CASSLASGQGGKQYF
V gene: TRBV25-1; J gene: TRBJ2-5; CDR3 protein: CASTSIGRETQETQYF
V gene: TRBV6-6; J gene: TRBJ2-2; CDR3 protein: CASSYQTSVTGELFF
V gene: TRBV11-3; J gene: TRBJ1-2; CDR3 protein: CASSDRRGNYGYTF
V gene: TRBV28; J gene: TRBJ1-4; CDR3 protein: CASSPRRLNEKLFF
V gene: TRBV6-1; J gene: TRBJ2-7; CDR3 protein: CASSEGGTSYEQYF
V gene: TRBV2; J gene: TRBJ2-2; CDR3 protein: CASSEWSGRASGELFF
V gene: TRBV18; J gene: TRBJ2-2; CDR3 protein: CASSPREDTGELFF
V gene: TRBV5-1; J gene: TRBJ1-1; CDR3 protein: CASSPGGATGTEAFF
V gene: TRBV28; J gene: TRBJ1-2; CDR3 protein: CASSPGTGVSYGYTF
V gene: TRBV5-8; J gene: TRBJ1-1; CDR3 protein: CASSLRTGGGTEAFF
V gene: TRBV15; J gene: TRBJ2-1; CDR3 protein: CATRGGARSYNEQFF
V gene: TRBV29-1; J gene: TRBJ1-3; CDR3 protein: CSVEGQGTSGNTIYF
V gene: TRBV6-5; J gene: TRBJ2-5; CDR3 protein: CASSRLAQETQYF
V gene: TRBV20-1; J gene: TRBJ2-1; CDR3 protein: CSARDGLPLFF
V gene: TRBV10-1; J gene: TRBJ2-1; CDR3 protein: CASSESSEAGEQFF
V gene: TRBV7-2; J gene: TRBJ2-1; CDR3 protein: CASSLEAIAGNEQFF
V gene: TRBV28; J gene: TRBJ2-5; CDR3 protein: CASSFGGRKETQYF
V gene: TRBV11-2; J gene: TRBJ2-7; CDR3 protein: CASSYLTKPYEQYF
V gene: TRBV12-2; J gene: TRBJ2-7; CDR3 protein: CASRLKGLGVYEQYF
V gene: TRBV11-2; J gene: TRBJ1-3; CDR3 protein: CASSLTAPGNTIYF
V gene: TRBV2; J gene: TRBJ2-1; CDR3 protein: CASSEASGSYNEQFF
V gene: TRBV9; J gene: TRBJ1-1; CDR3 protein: CASSARFRDTEAFF
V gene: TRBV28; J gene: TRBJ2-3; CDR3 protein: CASVGGTNTDTQYF
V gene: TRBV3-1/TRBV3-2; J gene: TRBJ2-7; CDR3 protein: CASSQGLLSYEQYF
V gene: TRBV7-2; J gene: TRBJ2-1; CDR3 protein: CASSPVPGQLNEQFF
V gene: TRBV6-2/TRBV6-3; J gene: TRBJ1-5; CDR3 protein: CASSGTGSNQPQHF